This T cell receptor beta chain was sequenced for a study of blood T cell repertoires in COVID-19. Turning to the study itself: Samples of COVID-19 (acute and convalescent) were obtained from the United States, Italy and Spain. T cells, B-cell-depleted T cells, or PBMCs supplied cDNA or gDNA.

Per the study methods: Reference gene primer amplification in the assay estimated nucleated cell counts. The assay was immunoSEQ multiplex PCR, and TCRdb's table has in-frame clones only and misses some. V, J and clone size are taken as reported in that table, and D and trimming were inferred from the DNA itself. This sample yields under 250,000 clones, of which more than 75% are seen a single time; over 9% belongs to the top ten. There are 15 residues in the CDR3. The germline V gene has CDR1 MGHRA and CDR2 YSYEKL. V was pared by 1 base and J by 3 bases, with 10 bases between. The V and J genes are TRBV4-1 and TRBJ2-1; D perhaps matches TRBD2 (6 bases). Material: peripheral blood. This TCR came from a man older than 75 with acute or convalescent COVID-19. CDR3 nucleotide sequence: TGCGCCAGCAGCCAAGCTGCGGGGAGCTACAATGAGCAGTTCTTC. It translates to CASSQAAGSYNEQFF.